Below, 2 T cell receptor beta chains from the same sample are listed, as sequenced in a study of CD8 T cells in ankylosing spondylitis. TCRdb independently ran MiXCR on the 5' RACE reads; one entry per CDR3 protein. This table holds 150,000 to 200,000 distinct CDR3 sequences, roughly 10% found once. The sample consisted of blood, either unsorted or a sorted T cell fraction (not recorded which). The receptors were gathered from a male donor with ankylosing spondylitis or in good health (not recorded which).

In the case of this clonotype: One end of the junction varies from germline; a read error may be responsible. Here the CDR3 reads CASNLPLSGTNYGYTF. The CDR3 DNA reads as TGTGCCAGCAACTTGCCCCTTTCCGGGACCAACTATGGCTACACCTTC. The gene calls are TRBV5-6 and TRBJ1-2; a weak D match, TRBD1 (5 bases). This CDR3 contains 16 residues. Looked up from germline, CDR1 is SGHDT and CDR2 is YYEEEE.

V gene TRBV11-1 combines with J gene TRBJ1-2, with a possible D match to TRBD1 (6 bases). The germline V gene encodes CDR1 SGHAT and CDR2 FQDESV (reference sequence). The V gene lost 0 bases and the J gene lost 4 bases, with 12 bases spanning the gap. This CDR3 spans 15 amino acids. CDR3 amino acids: CASSLALQGGYGYTF. The CDR3 nucleotides read TGTGCCAGCAGCTTAGCCCTACAGGGCGGCTATGGCTACACCTTC.